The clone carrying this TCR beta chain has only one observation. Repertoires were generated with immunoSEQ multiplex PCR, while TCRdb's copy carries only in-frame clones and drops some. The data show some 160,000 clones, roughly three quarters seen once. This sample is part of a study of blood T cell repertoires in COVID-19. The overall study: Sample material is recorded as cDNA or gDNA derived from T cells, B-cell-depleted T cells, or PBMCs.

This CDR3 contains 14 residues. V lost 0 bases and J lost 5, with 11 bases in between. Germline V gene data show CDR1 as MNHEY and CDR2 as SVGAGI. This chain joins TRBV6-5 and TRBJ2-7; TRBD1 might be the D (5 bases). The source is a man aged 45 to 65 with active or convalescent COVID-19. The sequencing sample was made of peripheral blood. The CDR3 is CASSYSKVGDEQYF. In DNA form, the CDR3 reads TGTGCCAGCAGTTACTCGAAAGTAGGGGACGAGCAGTACTTC.